The sequence of this T cell receptor (beta chain) was determined in a study of blood T cells in healthy people across ages. Alongside a J-beta primer mix, a sample-barcoded 5' primer served in a second PCR lasting about 7 to 11 cycles. TCRdb recomputed calls from the 5' RACE reads with MiXCR, one row per CDR3 protein. The sample lists approximately 810,000 distinct CDR3 sequences, around 28% occurring once. Study-level findings and limits: Getting older went along with TCR beta diversity per million T cells dropping roughly linearly. Whereas aged donors had fewer naive CD4+ cells, long-lived donors had more of them and higher diversity. Lack of knowledge of donor CMV status possibly confounded expanded clonotype changes.

Donors were healthy Caucasian individuals from Russia aged roughly 6 to 95. This CDR3 has 15 residues. In germline, CDR1 is SGHAT, CDR2 FQNNGV. V was pared by 5 bases and J by 7 bases, with 8 bases of the junction left unmatched. In the case of this clonotype: Its antigen is as yet unknown.

The chain links TRBV11-2 to TRBJ2-1; 10 bases are shared with TRBD1. The source of this sequence is a woman of 80 years or more in good health. Sequenced sample: blood. In DNA form, the CDR3 reads TGTGCCAGCAGCCCGCGGGACAGGGGTAAGAATGAGCAGTTCTTC. It yields the protein CASSPRDRGKNEQFF.